Listed below are T cell receptor beta chains from one sample, sequenced in a study of T-cell memory formation after mild COVID-19. TCRdb called the 5' RACE reads again in MiXCR, with one record for every CDR3 protein. The sample yields hundreds of thousands of distinct CDR3 sequences, 20% to 25% seen once. The sample consisted of PBMCs or a T cell subset sorted from them (not recorded which). The receptors originated from an adult woman who had mild COVID-19 (a few samples of this study predate the infection). Cell type and time point are not known. The CDR3 runs from the conserved cysteine through the conserved F or W. The D gene is left open where the match is weak. Clone size is stated in some rows and not others, as once, few, many or a class when expanded.

TRBJ1-1	NA	TRBV11-3	NA	14	CASSFSFLTWEAFF	TGTGCCAGCAGCTTCTCCTTTCTGACATGGGAGGCTTTCTTT
TRBJ2-3	NA	TRBV21-1	few	14	CATLLAGKEDTQYF	TGTGCCACCTTACTAGCTGGGAAGGAAGATACGCAGTATTTT
TRBJ2-7	TRBD2	TRBV27	NA	14	CASRIMTSGNEQYF	TGTGCCAGCAGAATAATGACTAGCGGGAATGAGCAGTACTTC
TRBJ2-7	TRBD1	TRBV7-7	few	15	CASSFADRGGYEQYF	TGTGCTAGCAGCTTCGCGGACAGGGGGGGCTACGAGCAGTACTTC
TRBJ1-2	TRBD1	TRBV5-4	few	16	CASSSGSTGGEAGYTF	TGTGCCAGCAGCTCCGGATCGACAGGGGGCGAGGCTGGCTACACCTTC
TRBJ2-1	TRBD2	TRBV7-9	NA	18	CASSSGLAGAGAYNEQFF	TGTGCCAGCAGCTCGGGACTAGCGGGAGCAGGGGCCTACAATGAGCAGTTCTTC
TRBJ2-3	NA	TRBV7-3	few	15	CASSLSGPLPDTQYF	TGTGCCAGCAGCTTAAGCGGGCCACTCCCAGATACGCAGTATTTT
TRBJ2-7	TRBD2	TRBV7-9	NA	14	CASSLAGGEREQYF	TGTGCCAGCAGCTTGGCGGGAGGGGAGCGCGAGCAGTACTTC
TRBJ1-5	NA	TRBV7-2	many	13	CASKGYGNQPQHF	TGTGCCAGCAAGGGGTATGGCAATCAGCCCCAGCATTTT
TRBJ2-1	TRBD2	TRBV12-3/TRBV12-4	many	15	CASSLRTSGGIEQFF	TGTGCCAGCAGTCTCCGGACTAGCGGGGGGATTGAGCAGTTCTTC
TRBJ2-2	NA	TRBV7-6	NA	16	CASSPYRRANTGELFF	TGTGCCAGCAGCCCTTACAGGCGGGCGAACACCGGGGAGCTGTTTTTT
TRBJ2-7	NA	TRBV27	NA	16	CASKPGGTLSSYEQYF	TGTGCCAGCAAACCCGGTGGGACGCTTAGCTCCTACGAGCAGTACTTC
TRBJ2-7	TRBD2	TRBV7-9	few	15	CASSSLAGISYEQYF	TGTGCCAGCAGCTCACTAGCGGGAATATCCTACGAGCAGTACTTC
TRBJ2-7	NA	TRBV19	NA	15	CASSTTGTQTYEQYF	TGTGCCAGTAGTACTACCGGGACGCAAACCTACGAGCAGTACTTC
TRBJ1-6	NA	TRBV12-3/TRBV12-4	few	16	CASSLQGSSYNSPLHF	TGTGCCAGCAGTCTGCAGGGGAGTTCCTATAATTCACCCCTCCACTTT
TRBJ2-1	TRBD2	TRBV11-1	few	18	CASSPRGQGGGSWNEQFF	TGTGCCAGCAGCCCAAGAGGGCAGGGTGGCGGGAGTTGGAATGAGCAGTTCTTC
TRBJ2-2	NA	TRBV5-1	few	15	CASSLDLASTGELFF	TGCGCCAGCAGCTTGGATTTAGCGTCCACCGGGGAGCTGTTTTTT
TRBJ1-2	TRBD1	TRBV11-2	few	15	CASSLGTGEERGYTF	TGTGCCAGCAGCTTAGGGACAGGGGAAGAGCGTGGCTACACCTTC
TRBJ1-2	NA	TRBV7-8	few	15	CASSLRARLRDGYTF	TGTGCCAGCAGCTTAAGGGCCCGGCTAAGGGATGGCTACACCTTC
TRBJ1-2	NA	TRBV6-4	NA	11	CASSMNYGYTF	TGTGCCAGCAGTATGAACTATGGCTACACCTTC
TRBJ1-2	NA	TRBV7-8	few	23	CASSLAFVTGVGSDGLSNYGYTF	TGTGCCAGCAGCTTAGCGTTTGTCACGGGGGTAGGTTCAGACGGACTTAGTAACTATGGCTACACCTTC
TRBJ2-1	TRBD2	TRBV5-1	NA	16	CASSFTGGPLGNEQFF	TGCGCCAGCAGCTTCACGGGAGGGCCCCTGGGGAATGAGCAGTTCTTC
TRBJ1-2	NA	TRBV14	NA	15	CASSQDTRLSYGYTF	TGTGCCAGCAGCCAAGATACAAGGCTTTCCTATGGCTACACCTTC
TRBJ1-1	NA	TRBV7-9	few	14	CASSWEGGNTEAFF	TGTGCCAGCAGCTGGGAAGGTGGGAACACTGAAGCTTTCTTT
TRBJ1-1	NA	TRBV6-5	few	17	CASSYSNFRATHTEAFF	TGTGCCAGCAGTTACTCGAATTTCAGGGCTACCCACACTGAAGCTTTCTTT
TRBJ2-5	TRBD1	TRBV6-2/TRBV6-3	NA	14	CASRPTGIHETQYF	TGTGCCAGCAGGCCGACAGGGATTCATGAGACCCAGTACTTC
TRBJ1-6	NA	TRBV7-3	NA	18	CASSPGSAGSSYNSPLHF	TGTGCCAGCAGCCCGGGGTCGGCAGGCAGCTCCTATAATTCACCCCTCCACTTT
TRBJ2-1	NA	TRBV12-3/TRBV12-4	NA	15	CASSFPARAYNEQFF	TGTGCCAGCAGTTTTCCCGCGCGGGCGTACAATGAGCAGTTCTTC
TRBJ1-1	NA	TRBV5-1	NA	13	CARSLSSATEAFF	TGCGCCAGAAGCTTGAGTAGTGCCACTGAAGCTTTCTTT
TRBJ2-7	NA	TRBV7-9	NA	15	CASSFDREASYEQYF	TGTGCCAGCAGCTTTGACAGGGAGGCATCCTACGAGCAGTACTTC
TRBJ1-2	NA	TRBV30	NA	14	CAWSAQGKKHGYTF	TGTGCCTGGAGTGCCCAGGGGAAGAAGCATGGCTACACCTTC
TRBJ2-1	NA	TRBV12-3/TRBV12-4	NA	15	CASSLAGLPPNEQFF	TGTGCCAGCAGTTTAGCGGGACTGCCCCCCAATGAGCAGTTCTTC
TRBJ2-7	TRBD2	TRBV7-9	few	16	CASSSQGVGGGYEQYF	TGTGCCAGCAGCTCGCAAGGGGTCGGCGGGGGATACGAGCAGTACTTC
TRBJ2-1	TRBD2	TRBV24-1	NA	15	CATSDFASGGSEQFF	TGTGCCACCAGTGATTTCGCTAGCGGGGGCAGCGAGCAGTTCTTC
TRBJ2-7	NA	TRBV30	NA	12	CAWSRVTYEQYF	TGTGCCTGGAGTAGGGTGACCTACGAGCAGTACTTC
TRBJ2-3	TRBD2	TRBV20-1	NA	16	CSARARLAGGWDTQYF	TGCAGTGCTAGGGCCAGACTAGCGGGAGGGTGGGATACGCAGTATTTT
TRBJ2-3	TRBD2	TRBV7-7	NA	15	CASSPGLAGRHTQYF	TGTGCCAGCAGCCCGGGACTAGCGGGGAGACATACGCAGTATTTT
TRBJ1-5	TRBD1	TRBV12-3/TRBV12-4	few	19	CASSLSRGTPRFSNQPQHF	TGTGCCAGCAGTTTAAGCAGGGGGACTCCCCGATTTAGCAATCAGCCCCAGCATTTT
TRBJ2-1	NA	TRBV5-1	few	16	CASSLSGTESYNEQFF	TGCGCCAGCAGCTTATCTGGGACTGAGTCCTACAATGAGCAGTTCTTC
TRBJ2-1	TRBD2	TRBV4-3	NA	16	CASSHLLTSGTGEQFF	TGCGCCAGCAGCCATCTATTGACTAGCGGGACGGGTGAGCAGTTCTTC
TRBJ1-6	NA	TRBV13	few	16	CASSSSPGIGHSPLHF	TGTGCCAGCAGCTCGTCTCCAGGAATTGGGCATTCACCCCTCCACTTT
TRBJ1-1	NA	TRBV10-3	NA	13	CAISGGGRTEAFF	TGTGCCATCAGTGGGGGAGGGAGGACTGAAGCTTTCTTT
TRBJ1-2	NA	TRBV5-5	NA	15	CASSLLGRGRWGYTF	TGTGCCAGCAGCTTGTTAGGCAGGGGACGATGGGGCTACACCTTC
TRBJ2-3	TRBD2	TRBV9	NA	15	CASSVASGGPDTQYF	TGTGCCAGCAGCGTAGCGTCGGGAGGTCCAGATACGCAGTATTTT
TRBJ2-6	NA	TRBV12-3/TRBV12-4	few	17	CASSLGGLFSGANVLTF	TGTGCCAGCAGTTTAGGGGGACTGTTCTCTGGGGCCAACGTCCTGACTTTC
TRBJ2-5	TRBD1	TRBV7-3	few	15	CASSYLTGVQETQYF	TGTGCCAGCAGCTACTTGACAGGGGTCCAAGAGACCCAGTACTTC
TRBJ2-1	NA	TRBV7-2	NA	14	CASRDTGRPFEQFF	TGTGCCAGCAGGGATACGGGACGGCCTTTTGAGCAGTTCTTC
TRBJ2-5	NA	TRBV7-9	few	14	CASSLELEQETQYF	TGTGCCAGCAGCTTAGAACTAGAACAAGAGACCCAGTACTTC
TRBJ2-7	NA	TRBV10-3	NA	13	CAISGTPTYEQYF	TGTGCCATCAGCGGGACGCCTACCTACGAGCAGTACTTC
TRBJ2-2	NA	TRBV20-1	NA	14	CSARDYSEVGELFF	TGCAGTGCTAGAGATTATAGTGAGGTCGGGGAGCTGTTTTTT
TRBJ2-1	NA	TRBV15	NA	15	CATSRSWEAYNEQFF	TGTGCCACCAGCAGATCCTGGGAGGCCTACAATGAGCAGTTCTTC
TRBJ2-7	TRBD2	TRBV4-3	few	18	CASSPEGLAGGTTYEQYF	TGCGCCAGCAGCCCCGAGGGACTAGCGGGAGGTACCACCTACGAGCAGTACTTC
TRBJ1-1	NA	TRBV24-1	few	11	CATRGSNEAFF	TGTGCCACCAGGGGTAGTAATGAAGCTTTCTTT
TRBJ2-3	NA	TRBV7-9	few	15	CASTFEGGETDTQYF	TGTGCCAGCACGTTCGAGGGAGGTGAAACAGATACGCAGTATTTT
TRBJ2-3	NA	TRBV7-3	NA	13	CASSQSGADTQYF	TGTGCCAGCAGCCAATCCGGGGCAGATACGCAGTATTTT